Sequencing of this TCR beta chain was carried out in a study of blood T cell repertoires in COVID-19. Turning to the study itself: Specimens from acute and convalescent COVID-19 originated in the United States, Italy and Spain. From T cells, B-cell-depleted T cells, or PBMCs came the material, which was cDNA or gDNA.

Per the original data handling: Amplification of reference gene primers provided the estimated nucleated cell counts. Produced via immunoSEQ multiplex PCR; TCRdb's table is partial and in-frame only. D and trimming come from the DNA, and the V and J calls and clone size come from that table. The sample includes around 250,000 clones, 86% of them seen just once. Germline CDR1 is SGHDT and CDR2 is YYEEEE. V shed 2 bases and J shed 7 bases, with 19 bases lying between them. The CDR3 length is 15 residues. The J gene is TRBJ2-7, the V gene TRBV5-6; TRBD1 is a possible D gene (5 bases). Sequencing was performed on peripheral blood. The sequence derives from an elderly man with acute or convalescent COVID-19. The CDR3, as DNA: TGTGCCAGCAGCTTAGGTAGCCCCCAGGGATTGGAGCAGTACTTC. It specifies CASSLGSPQGLEQYF. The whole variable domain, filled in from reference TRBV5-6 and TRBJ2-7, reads DAGVTQSPTHLIKTRGQQVTLRCSPKSGHDTVSWYQQALGQGPQFIFQYYEEEERQRGNFPDRFSGHQFPNYSSELNVNALLLGDSALYLCASSLGSPQGLEQYFGPGTRLTVT.